These 2 T cell receptor beta chains came from one sample sequenced in a study of control samples from healthy donors and cancer patients. TCRdb's copy holds only in-frame clones and misses some; the assay was immunoSEQ multiplex PCR. Among about 220,000 clones listed, roughly 94% were seen once. Sequencing input: blood. These receptors were collected from a man in his forties or fifties in good health.

The J gene is TRBJ2-5, the V gene TRBV11-3, with 8 bases lining up with TRBD1. CDR3 length: 16 amino acids. Germline values: CDR1 SGHNT, CDR2 YENEEA. V lost 1 base and J lost 5; bases outside the gene matches: 9. In DNA form, the CDR3 reads TGTGCCAGCAGCTTAGGACAGGGGCCCTCTGGGGAGACCCAGTACTTC. It translates to CASSLGQGPSGETQYF. The full variable domain, completed using reference TRBV11-3 and TRBJ2-5, is EAGVVQSPRYKIIEKKQPVAFWCNPISGHNTLYWYLQNLGQGPELLIRYENEEAVDDSQLPKDRFSAERLKGVDSTLKIQPAELGDSAVYLCASSLGQGPSGETQYFGPGTRLLVL.

The count of this clone is one. V usage is TRBV24-1 and J usage is TRBJ2-7; D possibly corresponds to TRBD1 (5 bases). V was clipped by 8 bases and J by 2 bases, with 21 bases between them. CDR3 length: 16 amino acids. Germline V gene data show CDR1 as KGHDR and CDR2 as SFDVKD. CDR3 sequence: CATKPCPRAQTYEQYV. CDR3 DNA: TGTGCCACCAAGCCATGCCCCAGGGCGCAGACCTACGAGCAGTACGTC.